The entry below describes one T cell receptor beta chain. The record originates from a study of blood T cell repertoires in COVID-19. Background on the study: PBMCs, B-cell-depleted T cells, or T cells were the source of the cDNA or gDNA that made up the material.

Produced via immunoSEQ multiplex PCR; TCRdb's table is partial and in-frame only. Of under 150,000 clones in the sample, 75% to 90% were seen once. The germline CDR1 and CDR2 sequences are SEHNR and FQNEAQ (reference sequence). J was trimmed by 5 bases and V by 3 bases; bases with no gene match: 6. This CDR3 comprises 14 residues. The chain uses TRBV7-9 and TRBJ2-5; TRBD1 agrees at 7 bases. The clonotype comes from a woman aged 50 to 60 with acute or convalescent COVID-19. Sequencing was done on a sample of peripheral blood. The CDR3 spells CASSFGTGDETQYF. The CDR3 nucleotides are TGTGCCAGCAGCTTCGGCACAGGGGATGAGACCCAGTACTTC.